This T cell receptor beta chain was documented in a study of T-cell memory formation after mild COVID-19. Turning to the study itself: Largely donor-specific sequence clusters came from two donors. Regarding the study as a whole: The pre-infection memory compartment contained some responding clones, suggesting cross-reactive memory joined.

CDR3 length equals 13 residues. V was trimmed by 5 bases and J by 4 bases, leaving 9 bases between them. TCRdb reprocessed the 5' RACE reads with MiXCR, giving one entry per CDR3 protein. Found here are 200,000 to 250,000 distinct CDR3 sequences, under 12% of them singletons; the top ten hold around 2.9%. This clonotype showed up just a few times. Its antigen is as yet unknown. The source material was PBMCs or a T cell subset sorted from them (not recorded which). This chain connects TRBV12-3 or TRBV12-4 to TRBJ1-3; no definite D call. The TCR comes from a man younger than 35 who had mild COVID-19 (a few samples of this study predate the infection). Cell type and time point are not known. The CDR3 bases are TGTGCCAGCAGTATCGCGGGGGGAAACACCATATATTTT. Amino acids: CASSIAGGNTIYF.